This paragraph reports one TCR beta chain. Its antigen remains unidentified. Among the roughly 120 subjects of the validation cohort, separate from the roughly 600-subject first cohort, were the donors. The protocol was immunoSEQ multiplex PCR, while the TCRdb copy is restricted to in-frame clones and leaves out a portion. There are some 76,000 clones in the sample; approximately 94% occur only once, and approximately 1% lies in the top ten. These data originate in a study of cytomegalovirus exposure and HLA in healthy donors. Germline-derived CDR1 and CDR2 are GTSNPN and SVGIG (reference sequence). The CDR3 has 11 amino acids. V lost 3 bases, J lost 7 bases, and 9 bases lay in between. Study-level results: Subsequent analysis showed first-cohort TCR clusters tending to co-occur in 120 validation repertoires. The study flagged about 150 TCR beta chains as cytomegalovirus-associated.

The chain employs TRBV30 and TRBJ1-1; D not resolved. Source material: PBMCs. This sequence originates from a woman aged 18 to 35 in good health and CMV-seronegative. The CDR3 protein is CAWRLTNEAFF. The DNA for the CDR3 is TGTGCCTGGAGACTGACAAATGAAGCTTTCTTT.